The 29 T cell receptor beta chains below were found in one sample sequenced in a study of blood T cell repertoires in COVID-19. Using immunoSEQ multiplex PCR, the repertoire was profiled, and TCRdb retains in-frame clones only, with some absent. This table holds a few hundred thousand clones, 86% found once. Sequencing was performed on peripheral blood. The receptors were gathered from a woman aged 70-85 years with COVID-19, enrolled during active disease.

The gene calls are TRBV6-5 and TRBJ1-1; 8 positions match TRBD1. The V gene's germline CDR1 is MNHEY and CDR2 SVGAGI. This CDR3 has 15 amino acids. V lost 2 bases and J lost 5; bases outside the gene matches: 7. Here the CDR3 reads CASSYGQGARTEAFF. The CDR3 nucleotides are TGTGCCAGCAGTTACGGCCAGGGGGCGCGGACTGAAGCTTTCTTT.

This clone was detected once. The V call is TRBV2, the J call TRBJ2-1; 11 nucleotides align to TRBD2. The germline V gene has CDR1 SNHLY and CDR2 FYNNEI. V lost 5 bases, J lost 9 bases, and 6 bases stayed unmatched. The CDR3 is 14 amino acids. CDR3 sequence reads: CASSIAGGPVEQFF. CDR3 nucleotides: TGTGCCAGCAGTATAGCGGGGGGGCCCGTTGAGCAGTTCTTC.

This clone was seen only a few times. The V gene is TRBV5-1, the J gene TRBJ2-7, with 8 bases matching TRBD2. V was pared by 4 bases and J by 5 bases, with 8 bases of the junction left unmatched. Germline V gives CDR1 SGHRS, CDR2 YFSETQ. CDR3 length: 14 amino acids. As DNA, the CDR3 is TGCGCCAGCAGCATCCAGGGACTAGTTAACGAGCAGTACTTC. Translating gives CASSIQGLVNEQYF.

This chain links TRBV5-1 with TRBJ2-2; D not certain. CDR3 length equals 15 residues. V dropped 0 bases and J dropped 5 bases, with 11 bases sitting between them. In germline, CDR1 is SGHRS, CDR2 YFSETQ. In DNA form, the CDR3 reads TGCGCCAGCAGCTTGGGCAGGCATGGAACCGGGGAGCTGTTTTTT. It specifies CASSLGRHGTGELFF.

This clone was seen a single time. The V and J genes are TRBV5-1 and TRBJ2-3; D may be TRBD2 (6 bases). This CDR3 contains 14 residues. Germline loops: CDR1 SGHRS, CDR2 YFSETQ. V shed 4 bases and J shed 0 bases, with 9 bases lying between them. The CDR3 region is CASSLGLSTDTQYF. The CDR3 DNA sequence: TGCGCCAGCAGCCTGGGACTTAGCACAGATACGCAGTATTTT.

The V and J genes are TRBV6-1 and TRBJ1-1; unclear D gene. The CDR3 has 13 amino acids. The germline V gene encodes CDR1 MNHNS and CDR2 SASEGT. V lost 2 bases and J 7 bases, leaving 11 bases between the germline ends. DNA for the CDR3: TGTGCCAGCAGTGAAAAGCCTTCTGTTGAAGCTTTCTTT. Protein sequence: CASSEKPSVEAFF.

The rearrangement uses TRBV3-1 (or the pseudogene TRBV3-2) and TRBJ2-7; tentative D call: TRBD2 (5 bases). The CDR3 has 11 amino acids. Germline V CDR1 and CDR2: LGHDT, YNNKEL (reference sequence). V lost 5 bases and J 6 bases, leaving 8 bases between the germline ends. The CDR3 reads CASSLLGEQYF. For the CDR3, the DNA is TGTGCCAGCAGCTTACTAGGCGAGCAGTACTTC.

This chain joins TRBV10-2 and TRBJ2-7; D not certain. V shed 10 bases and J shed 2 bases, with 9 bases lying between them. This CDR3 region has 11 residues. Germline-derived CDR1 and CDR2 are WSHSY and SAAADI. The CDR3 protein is CATASAYEQYF. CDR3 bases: TGCGCCACCGCCAGCGCCTACGAGCAGTACTTC.

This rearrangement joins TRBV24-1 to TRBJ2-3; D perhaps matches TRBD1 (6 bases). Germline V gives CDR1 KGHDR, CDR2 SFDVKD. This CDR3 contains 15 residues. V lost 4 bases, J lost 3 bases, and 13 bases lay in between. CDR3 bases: TGTGCCACCAGTGACTCGGGCAGGGGAACAGATACGCAGTATTTT. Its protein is CATSDSGRGTDTQYF.

CDR3 region: CATSDGRGLDTEAFF. The CDR3 region has the DNA TGTGCCACCAGTGACGGCAGGGGGCTGGACACTGAAGCTTTCTTT. The V call is TRBV24-1, the J call TRBJ1-1; 8 bases agree with TRBD1. Germline loops: CDR1 KGHDR, CDR2 SFDVKD. The CDR3 runs to 15 residues. V was pared by 4 bases and J by 3 bases, with 6 bases of the junction left unmatched.

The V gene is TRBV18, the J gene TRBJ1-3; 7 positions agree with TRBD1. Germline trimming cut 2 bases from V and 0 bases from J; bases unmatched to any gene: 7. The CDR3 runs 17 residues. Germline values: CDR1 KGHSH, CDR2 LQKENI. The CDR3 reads CASSPGDRPYSGNTIYF. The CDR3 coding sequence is TGTGCCAGCTCACCAGGGGACAGACCTTACTCTGGAAACACCATATATTTT.

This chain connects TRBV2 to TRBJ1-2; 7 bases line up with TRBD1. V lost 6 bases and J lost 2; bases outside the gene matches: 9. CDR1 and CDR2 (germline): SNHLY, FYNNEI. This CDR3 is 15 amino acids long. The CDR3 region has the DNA TGTGCCAGCAGCGGCCTTCGGACAGGCAACTATGGCTACACCTTC. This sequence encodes CASSGLRTGNYGYTF. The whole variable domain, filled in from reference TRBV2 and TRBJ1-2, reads EPEVTQTPSHQVTQMGQEVILRCVPISNHLYFYWYRQILGQKVEFLVSFYNNEISEKSEIFDDQFSVERPDGSNFTLKIRSTKLEDSAMYFCASSGLRTGNYGYTFGSGTRLTVV.

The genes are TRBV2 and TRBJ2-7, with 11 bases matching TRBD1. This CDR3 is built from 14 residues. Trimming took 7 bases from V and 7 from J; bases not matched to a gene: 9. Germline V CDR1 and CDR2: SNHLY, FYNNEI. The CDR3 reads CASNLGQGAGEQYF. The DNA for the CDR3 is TGTGCCAGCAACCTCGGACAGGGGGCTGGTGAGCAGTACTTC.

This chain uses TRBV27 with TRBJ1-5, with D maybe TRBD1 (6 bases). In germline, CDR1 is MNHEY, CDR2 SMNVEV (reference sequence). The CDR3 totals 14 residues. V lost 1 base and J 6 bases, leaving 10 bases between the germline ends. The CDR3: CASSLWGGGQPQHF. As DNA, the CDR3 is TGTGCCAGCAGTTTATGGGGGGGCGGTCAGCCCCAGCATTTT.

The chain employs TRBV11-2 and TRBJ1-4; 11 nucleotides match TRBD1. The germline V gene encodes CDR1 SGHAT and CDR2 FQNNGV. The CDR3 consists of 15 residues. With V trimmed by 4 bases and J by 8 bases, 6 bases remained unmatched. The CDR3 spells CASSWTGGLGEKLFF. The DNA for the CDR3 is TGTGCCAGCAGCTGGACAGGGGGCTTGGGGGAAAAACTGTTTTTT.

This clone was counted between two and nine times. CDR3 residues: CASSYSDITEAFF. As DNA, the CDR3 is TGTGCCAGCAGTTACTCGGACATAACTGAAGCTTTCTTT. This chain uses TRBV6-5 with TRBJ1-1; tentatively, D is TRBD1 (5 bases). Germline lookup yields CDR1 MNHEY and CDR2 SVGAGI. V dropped 0 bases and J dropped 5 bases, with 7 bases sitting between them. The CDR3 spans 13 residues.

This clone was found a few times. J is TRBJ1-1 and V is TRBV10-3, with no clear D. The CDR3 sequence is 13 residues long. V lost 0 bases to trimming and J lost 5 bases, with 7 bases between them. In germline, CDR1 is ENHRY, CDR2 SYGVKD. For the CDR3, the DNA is TGTGCCATCAGTGAGTCTTCGGGGACTGAAGCTTTCTTT. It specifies CAISESSGTEAFF.

The CDR3 reads CASSLEAGGFYNEQFF. CDR3 sequence (DNA): TGTGCCAGCAGCTTAGAGGCGGGGGGCTTTTACAATGAGCAGTTCTTC. V usage is TRBV11-2 and J usage is TRBJ2-1, with TRBD2 matching over 8 bases. This CDR3 spans 16 amino acids. V trimming: 0 bases; J trimming: 4 bases; junction bases outside the gene matches: 5. CDR1 is SGHAT and CDR2 is FQNNGV in the germline V gene.

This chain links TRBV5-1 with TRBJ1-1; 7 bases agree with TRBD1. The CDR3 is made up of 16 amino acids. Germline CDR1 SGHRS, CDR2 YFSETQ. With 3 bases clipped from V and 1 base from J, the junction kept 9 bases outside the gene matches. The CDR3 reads CASSWTGDTTNTEAFF. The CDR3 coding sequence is TGCGCCAGCAGCTGGACAGGCGATACTACGAACACTGAAGCTTTCTTT.

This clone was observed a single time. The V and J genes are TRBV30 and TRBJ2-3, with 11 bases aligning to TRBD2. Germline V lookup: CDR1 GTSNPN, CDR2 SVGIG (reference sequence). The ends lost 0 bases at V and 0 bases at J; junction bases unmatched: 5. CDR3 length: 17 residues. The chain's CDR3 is CAWSVGTSGPSTDTQYF. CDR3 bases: TGTGCCTGGAGTGTAGGGACTAGCGGCCCGAGCACAGATACGCAGTATTTT.

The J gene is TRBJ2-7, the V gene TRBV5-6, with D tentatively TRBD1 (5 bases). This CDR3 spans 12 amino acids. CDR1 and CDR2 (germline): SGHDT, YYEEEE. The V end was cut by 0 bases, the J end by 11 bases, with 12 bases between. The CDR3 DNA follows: TGTGCCAGCAGCTTGGCGGGCAGGGCGGAGTACTTC. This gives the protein CASSLAGRAEYF.

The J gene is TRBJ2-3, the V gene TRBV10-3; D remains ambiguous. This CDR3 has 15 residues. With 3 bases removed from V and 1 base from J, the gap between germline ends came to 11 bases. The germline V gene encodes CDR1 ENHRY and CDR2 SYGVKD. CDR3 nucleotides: TGTGCCATCAGTGACCATTCACAAGGCACAGATACGCAGTATTTT. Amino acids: CAISDHSQGTDTQYF.

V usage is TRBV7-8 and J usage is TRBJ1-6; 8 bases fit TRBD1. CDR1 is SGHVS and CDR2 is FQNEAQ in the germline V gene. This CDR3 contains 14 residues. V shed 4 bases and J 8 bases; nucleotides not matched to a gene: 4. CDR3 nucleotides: TGTGCCAGCAGCTCTGGACAGGGTTATTCACCCCTCCACTTT. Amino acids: CASSSGQGYSPLHF.

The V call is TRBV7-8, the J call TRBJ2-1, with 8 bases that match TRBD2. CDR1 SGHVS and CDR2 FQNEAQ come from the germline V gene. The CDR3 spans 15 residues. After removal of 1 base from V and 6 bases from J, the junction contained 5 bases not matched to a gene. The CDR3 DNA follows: TGTGCCAGCAGCTTAGGGCTAGCGGGCACCAATGAGCAGTTCTTC. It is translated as CASSLGLAGTNEQFF.

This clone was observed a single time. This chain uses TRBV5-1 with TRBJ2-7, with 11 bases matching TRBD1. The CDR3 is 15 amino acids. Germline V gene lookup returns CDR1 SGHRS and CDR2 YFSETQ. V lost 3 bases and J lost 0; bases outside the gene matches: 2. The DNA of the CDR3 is TGCGCCAGCAGCTCAGGACAGGGGGCCTCCTACGAGCAGTACTTC. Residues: CASSSGQGASYEQYF.

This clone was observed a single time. In DNA, the CDR3 is TGTGCCAGCAGGGCTCTCGCAGGGGGACATATCCCCTACGAGCAGTACTTC. Protein product: CASRALAGGHIPYEQYF. The chain carries TRBV7-9 and TRBJ2-7; 7 nucleotides agree with TRBD1. Trimming removed 6 bases from V and 2 bases from J; junction bases left unmatched: 16. The V gene's germline CDR1 is SEHNR and CDR2 FQNEAQ (reference sequence). The CDR3 contains 17 residues.

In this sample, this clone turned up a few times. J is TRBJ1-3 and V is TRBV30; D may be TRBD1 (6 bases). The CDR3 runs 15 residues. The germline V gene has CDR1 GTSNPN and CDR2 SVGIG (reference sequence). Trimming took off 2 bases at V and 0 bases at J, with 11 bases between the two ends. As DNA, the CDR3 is TGTGCCTGGAGTCCCGACAGGATCTCTGGAAACACCATATATTTT. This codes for CAWSPDRISGNTIYF.

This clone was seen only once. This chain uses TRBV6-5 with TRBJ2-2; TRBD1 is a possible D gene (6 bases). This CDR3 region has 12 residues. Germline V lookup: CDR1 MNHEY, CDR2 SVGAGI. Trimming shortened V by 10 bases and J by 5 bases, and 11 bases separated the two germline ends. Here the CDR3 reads CATQGTTGELFF. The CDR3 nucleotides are TGTGCCACCCAGGGGACGACCGGGGAGCTGTTTTTT.

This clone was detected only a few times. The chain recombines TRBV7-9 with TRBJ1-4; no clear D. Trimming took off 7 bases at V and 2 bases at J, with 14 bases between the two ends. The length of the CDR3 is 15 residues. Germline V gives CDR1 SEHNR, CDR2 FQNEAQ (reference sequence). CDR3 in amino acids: CASTPGRGTNEKLFF. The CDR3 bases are TGTGCCAGCACCCCCGGGCGGGGTACTAATGAAAAACTGTTTTTT.